The text below deals with one TCR beta chain. The germline V gene encodes CDR1 SGHNT and CDR2 YENEEA. The CDR3 has 13 residues. V dropped 1 base and J dropped 3 bases, with 4 bases sitting between them. The method was immunoSEQ multiplex PCR; TCRdb's version includes in-frame clones alone and lacks a portion of them. The sample consists of around 240,000 clones, 85% to 90% of them appearing once. Participants were aged about 18 to 90 years from about two dozen US areas. Participants in the exposed group had met a COVID-19 case in the 2 weeks before joining the study. This sample is part of a study of blood T cell repertoires in COVID-19. Study overall: There were acute and convalescent COVID-19 samples, and they came from the United States, Italy and Spain. T cells, B-cell-depleted T cells, or PBMCs provided the cDNA or gDNA that served as material.

The genes are TRBV11-3 and TRBJ2-1; D ambiguous. This clonotype was obtained from a man between 45 and 60 years old who had been exposed to COVID-19. Sequencing input: PBMCs or T cells enriched from blood (not recorded which). The CDR3 DNA follows: TGTGCCAGCAGCTTAGGACTCTACAATGAGCAGTTCTTC. This sequence encodes CASSLGLYNEQFF.